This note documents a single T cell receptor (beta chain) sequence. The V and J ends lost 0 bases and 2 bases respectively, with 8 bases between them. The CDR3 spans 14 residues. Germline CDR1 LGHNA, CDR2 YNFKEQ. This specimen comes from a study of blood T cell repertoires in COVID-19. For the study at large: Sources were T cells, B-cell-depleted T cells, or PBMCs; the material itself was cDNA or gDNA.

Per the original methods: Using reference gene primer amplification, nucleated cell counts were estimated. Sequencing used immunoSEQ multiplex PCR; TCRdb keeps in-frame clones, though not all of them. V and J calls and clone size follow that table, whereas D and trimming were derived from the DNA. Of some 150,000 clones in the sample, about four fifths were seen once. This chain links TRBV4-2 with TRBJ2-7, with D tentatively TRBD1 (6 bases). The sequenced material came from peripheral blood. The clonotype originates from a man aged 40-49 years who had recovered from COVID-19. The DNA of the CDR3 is TGTGCCAGCAGCCAAGAGGACAGCACCTACGAGCAGTACTTC. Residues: CASSQEDSTYEQYF.